The present entry profiles one T cell receptor beta chain with its context. Its antigen is undetermined. The V end was cut by 6 bases, the J end by 6 bases, with 23 bases between. This CDR3 has 16 amino acids. Per germline, CDR1 LNHDA and CDR2 SQIVND (reference sequence). The sample originates from a study of vaccination and CD4 T cells after COVID-19. Study information: Nasal swab PCR detected SARS-CoV-2 in convalescent patients; about 9 had mild disease, one severe. Overlapping spike peptides served as the stimulus for the cells. These peptides came from SARS-CoV-2 and from the common cold coronaviruses HCoV-NL63, HCoV-OC43 and HCoV-229E.

Sequenced with the Oncomine TCR Beta short-read assay was DNA taken from cultured CD4+ T cells. One entry per CDR3 protein results from TCRdb running MiXCR on the PCR reads. The sample carries 12,000 or so distinct CDR3 sequences, over 40% recorded once. Whole-study results and caveats: The median count of SARS-CoV-2-reactive clonotypes rose from roughly 21 to 40, not significantly.

Treatment described: approximately 9-day PBMC culture with coronavirus spike peptide pools or control peptides (ViraFEST assay). With peptide pools, ViraFEST first expanded antigen-specific T cells and afterwards sequenced their TCRs. Sequencing was performed on CD4+ T cells from blood, cultured in vitro. The chain combines TRBV19 with TRBJ2-5; the D gene is possibly TRBD2 (6 bases). This receptor was taken from a human donor who had recovered from COVID-19. The CDR3 reads CASRKYGGAVGQTQYF. CDR3 coding DNA: TGTGCCAGTAGAAAATACGGAGGGGCGGTCGGGCAGACCCAGTACTTC.